A single sample gave rise to the 17 T cell receptor beta chains below, sequenced in a study of T cells in Graves' hyperthyroidism and ophthalmopathy (dated by TCRdb to between 2019 and 2020). Library generation was performed with multiplex PCR. Sequencing took place on an Illumina HiSeq 2000. The TCR beta CDR3 regions were amplified from RNA transcripts. A first-round RT-PCR of the TCR CDR3 used the HTBI primer set with the Qiagen OneStep RT-PCR kit. The public reads were reanalyzed by TCRdb: fastp trimming at Q25, MiXCR alignment, in-frame beta chains only. Every distinct CDR3 protein forms one entry, paired with its most common genes and DNA. The sample records 450,000 to 650,000 distinct CDR3 sequences, around 20% of which are singletons. Jointly, the top ten make up about 30% of the sample. The sequenced sample consisted of blood. The receptor source for this set is a man between 18 and 29 years old with Graves' hyperthyroidism.

To note about this clonotype: A read error may explain this, as a much larger clone is one base away. This chain joins TRBV15 and TRBJ2-5; tentatively, D is TRBD2 (6 bases). This CDR3 has 15 residues. CDR1 is LNHNV and CDR2 is YYDKDF in the germline V gene (reference sequence). V dropped 0 bases and J dropped 3 bases, with 11 bases sitting between them. For the CDR3, the DNA is TGTGCCACCAGCAGAGATTGGGGGGAGGAAGAGACCCAGTACTTC. This sequence encodes CATSRDWGEEETQYF. The complete variable domain, with remaining parts taken from reference TRBV15 and TRBJ2-5, reads DAMVIQNPRYQVTQFGKPVTLSCSQTLNHNVMYWYQQKSSQAPKLLFHYYDKDFNNEADTPDNFQSRRPNTSFCFLDIRSPGLGDTAMYLCATSRDWGEEETQYFGPGTRLLVL.

In this sample, this clonotype turned up a few times. The CDR3 bases are TGTGCCAGCAGCCAGGACAAAAACCAAGAGACCCAGTACTTC. Residues: CASSQDKNQETQYF. The chain links TRBV7-2 to TRBJ2-5; D is perhaps TRBD1 (5 bases). The CDR3 covers 14 residues. Germline V gives CDR1 SGHTA, CDR2 FQGNSA. V was pared by 5 bases and J by 0 bases, with 10 bases between.

This clonotype was observed many times. The CDR3 here is CASAPSAYEQYF. CDR3 sequence (DNA): TGTGCCAGCGCCCCTTCCGCCTACGAGCAGTACTTC. This chain connects TRBV27 to TRBJ2-7, with D uncertain. Trimming shortened V by 8 bases and J by 2 bases, and 10 bases separated the two germline ends. The length of the CDR3 is 12 residues. The germline V gene has CDR1 MNHEY and CDR2 SMNVEV (reference sequence).

The chain couples TRBV12-3 or TRBV12-4 to TRBJ2-2, with D uncertain. This CDR3 region has 13 residues. Between the trimmed V and J ends, which lost 8 bases and 3 bases, there was a span of 10 bases. CDR3 region: CASHQGYTGELFF. As DNA, the CDR3 is TGTGCCAGCCACCAAGGCTACACCGGGGAGCTGTTTTTT.

The chain joins TRBV30 to TRBJ1-1; D unclear. This CDR3 has 12 residues. Germline V gene data show CDR1 as GTSNPN and CDR2 as SVGIG (reference sequence). The V end lost 4 bases, the J end lost 3 bases, and 9 bases lay between the germline ends. The chain's CDR3 is CAWIRRDTEAFF. DNA of the CDR3: TGTGCCTGGATAAGGAGGGACACTGAAGCTTTCTTT.

CDR3 sequence: CASSLVRQFMNTEAFF. CDR3 bases: TGTGCCAGCAGTTTAGTGCGACAGTTCATGAACACTGAAGCTTTCTTT. The rearrangement joins TRBV12-3 or TRBV12-4 to TRBJ1-1; D perhaps matches TRBD1 (5 bases). The CDR3 is 16 amino acids. The V gene lost 1 base and the J gene lost 0 bases, with 12 bases spanning the gap.

The chain combines TRBV6-1 with TRBJ2-5, with D possibly being TRBD1 (6 bases). Germline loops: CDR1 MNHNS, CDR2 SASEGT. The CDR3 sequence is 15 residues long. Trimming took off 7 bases at V and 0 bases at J, with 15 bases between the two ends. The CDR3 coding sequence is TGTGCCAGCACTGGCTCTCAGGGGTACCAAGAGACCCAGTACTTC. Protein product: CASTGSQGYQETQYF.

The CDR3 sequence is CASSSGTILYEQYF. The CDR3 coding sequence is TGCGCCAGCAGCTCCGGGACTATCCTCTACGAGCAGTACTTC. The rearrangement links TRBV5-1 to TRBJ2-7; 7 bases fit TRBD2. V shed 3 bases, J shed 3 bases, and the junction held 6 bases outside the gene matches. There are 14 residues in the CDR3. Germline V CDR1 and CDR2: SGHRS, YFSETQ.

This clonotype was seen ten or more times. The CDR3, as DNA: TGTGCCAGCAGCCGTTTTGGTGAGAGCACTGAAGCTTTCTTT. Translating gives CASSRFGESTEAFF. The chain recombines TRBV9 with TRBJ1-1; no definite D call. Trimming removed 4 bases from V and 4 bases from J, with 14 bases in between. The CDR3 has 14 residues. Germline lookup yields CDR1 SGDLS and CDR2 YYNGEE. The variable domain in full, with the rest retrieved from reference TRBV9 and TRBJ1-1, is DSGVTQTPKHLITATGQRVTLRCSPRSGDLSVYWYQQSLDQGLQFLIQYYNGEERAKGNILERFSAQQFPDLHSELNLSSLELGDSALYFCASSRFGESTEAFFGQGTRLTVV.

In this sample, this clonotype turned up a few times. The chain links TRBV30 to TRBJ1-1; TRBD1 might be the D (6 bases). Per the germline V gene, CDR1 is GTSNPN and CDR2 is SVGIG (reference sequence). This CDR3 contains 11 residues. Trimming shortened V by 8 bases and J by 4 bases, and 11 bases separated the two germline ends. Written as DNA, the CDR3 is TGTGCCGGCCGGGACACCACTGAAGCTTTCTTT. Amino acids: CAGRDTTEAFF.

As concerns this clonotype: Just one base apart from a much larger clone, this may be a read error. J is TRBJ2-5 and V is TRBV4-2; D is possibly TRBD1 (6 bases). The germline V and J ends were trimmed by 8 bases and 2 bases, with 15 bases remaining between them. The CDR3 covers 14 residues. Germline-derived CDR1 and CDR2 are LGHNA and YNFKEQ. CDR3 amino acids: CASAVGGAQETQYF. CDR3 in DNA: TGTGCCAGCGCCGTAGGGGGAGCACAAGAGACCCAGTACTTC.

This clonotype came up a few times. The V and J genes are TRBV12-3 or TRBV12-4 and TRBJ1-2, with 7 bases matching TRBD1. This CDR3 is 13 amino acids long. The ends lost 5 bases at V and 4 bases at J; junction bases unmatched: 4. CDR3: CASSPDRAYGYTF. The CDR3 DNA follows: TGTGCCAGCAGTCCAGACAGGGCCTATGGCTACACCTTC.

This clonotype was found many times. The rearrangement joins TRBV6-5 to TRBJ1-1, with D possibly matching TRBD1 (5 bases). The germline CDR1 and CDR2 sequences are MNHEY and SVGAGI. The CDR3 is 13 amino acids. V was cut by 6 bases and J by 4 bases, with 12 bases left in between. The CDR3 DNA follows: TGTGCCAGCAGCCGCCCGGGGGGCACTGAAGCTTTCTTT. Residues: CASSRPGGTEAFF.

This clonotype occurred many times. The genes are TRBV15 and TRBJ1-1; D is undetermined. CDR1 LNHNV and CDR2 YYDKDF come from the germline V gene (reference sequence). This CDR3 spans 12 amino acids. V lost 3 bases and J 7 bases, leaving 9 bases between the germline ends. The CDR3 spells CATSRDEGEAFF. In nucleotides, the CDR3 is TGTGCCACCAGCAGGGACGAAGGTGAAGCTTTCTTT.

This clonotype has at least ten counts. The J gene is TRBJ1-5, the V gene TRBV6-2 or TRBV6-3; no firm D call. Trimming took off 6 bases at V and 4 bases at J, with 22 bases between the two ends. The CDR3 covers 17 residues. Germline V CDR1 and CDR2: MNHEY, SVGEGT. The CDR3 reads CASSPRANPRTNQPQHF. The CDR3 DNA reads as TGTGCCAGCAGCCCCCGTGCAAACCCGAGGACGAATCAGCCCCAGCATTTT.

This clonotype was picked up a small number of times. The chain links TRBV4-2 to TRBJ1-2, with D uncertain. The germline V gene encodes CDR1 LGHNA and CDR2 YNFKEQ. This CDR3 has 16 amino acids. The germline V and J ends were trimmed by 4 bases and 8 bases, with 23 bases remaining between them. The CDR3: CASSLFMKPTVDGYTF. The CDR3 bases are TGTGCCAGCAGCCTTTTTATGAAACCGACGGTGGACGGCTACACCTTC.

V and J are TRBV9 and TRBJ2-5; D gene ambiguous. This CDR3 is built from 14 residues. CDR1 is SGDLS and CDR2 is YYNGEE in the germline V gene. Trimming left V 0 bases short and J 3 bases short, with 9 bases between. The CDR3 loop is CASSVGPVEETQYF. CDR3 DNA: TGTGCCAGCAGCGTAGGGCCGGTCGAAGAGACCCAGTACTTC.